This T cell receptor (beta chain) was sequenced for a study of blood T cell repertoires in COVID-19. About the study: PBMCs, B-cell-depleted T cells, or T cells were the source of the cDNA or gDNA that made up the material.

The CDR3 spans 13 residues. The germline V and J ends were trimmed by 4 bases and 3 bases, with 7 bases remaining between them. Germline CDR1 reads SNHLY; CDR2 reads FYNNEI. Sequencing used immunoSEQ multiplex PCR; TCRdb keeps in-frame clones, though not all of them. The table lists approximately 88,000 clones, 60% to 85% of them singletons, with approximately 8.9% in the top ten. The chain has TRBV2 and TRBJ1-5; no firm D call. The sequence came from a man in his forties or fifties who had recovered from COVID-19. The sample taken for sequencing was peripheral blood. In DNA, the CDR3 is TGTGCCAGCAGTGGGACTTACAATCAGCCCCAGCATTTT. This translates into CASSGTYNQPQHF.